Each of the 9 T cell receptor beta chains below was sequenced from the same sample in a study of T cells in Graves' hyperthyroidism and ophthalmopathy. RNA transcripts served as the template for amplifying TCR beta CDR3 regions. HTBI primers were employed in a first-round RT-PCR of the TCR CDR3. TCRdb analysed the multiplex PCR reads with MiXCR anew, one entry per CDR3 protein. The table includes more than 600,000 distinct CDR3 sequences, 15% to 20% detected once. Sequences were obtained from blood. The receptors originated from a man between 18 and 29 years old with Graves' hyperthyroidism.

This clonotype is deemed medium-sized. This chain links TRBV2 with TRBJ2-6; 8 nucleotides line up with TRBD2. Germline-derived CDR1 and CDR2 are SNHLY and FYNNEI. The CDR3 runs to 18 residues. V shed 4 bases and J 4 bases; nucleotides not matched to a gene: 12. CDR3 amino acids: CASSGPAGGATGANVLTF. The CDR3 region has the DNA TGTGCCAGCAGTGGCCCAGCCGGGGGGGCTACCGGGGCCAACGTCCTGACTTTC. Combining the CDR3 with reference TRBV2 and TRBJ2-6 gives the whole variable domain EPEVTQTPSHQVTQMGQEVILRCVPISNHLYFYWYRQILGQKVEFLVSFYNNEISEKSEIFDDQFSVERPDGSNFTLKIRSTKLEDSAMYFCASSGPAGGATGANVLTFGAGSRLTVL.

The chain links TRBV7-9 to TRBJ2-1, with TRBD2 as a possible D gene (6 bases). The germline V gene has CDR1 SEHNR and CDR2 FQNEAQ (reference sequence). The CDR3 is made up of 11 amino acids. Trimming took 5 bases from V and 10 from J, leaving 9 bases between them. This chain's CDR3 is CASSRAGEQFF. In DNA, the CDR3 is TGTGCCAGCAGCCGGGCGGGAGAGCAGTTCTTC.

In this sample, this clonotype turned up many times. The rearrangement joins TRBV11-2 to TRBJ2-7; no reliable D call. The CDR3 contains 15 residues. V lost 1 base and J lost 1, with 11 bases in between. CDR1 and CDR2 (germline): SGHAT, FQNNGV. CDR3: CASSLGPGDSYEQYF. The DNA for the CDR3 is TGTGCCAGCAGCTTAGGTCCAGGCGATTCCTACGAGCAGTACTTC.

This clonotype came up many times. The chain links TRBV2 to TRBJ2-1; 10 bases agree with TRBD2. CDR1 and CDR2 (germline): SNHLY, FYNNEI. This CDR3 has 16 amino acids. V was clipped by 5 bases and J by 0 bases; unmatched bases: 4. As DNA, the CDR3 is TGTGCCAGCAGTTACCCTAGCGGGAGCTCCTACAATGAGCAGTTCTTC. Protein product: CASSYPSGSSYNEQFF.

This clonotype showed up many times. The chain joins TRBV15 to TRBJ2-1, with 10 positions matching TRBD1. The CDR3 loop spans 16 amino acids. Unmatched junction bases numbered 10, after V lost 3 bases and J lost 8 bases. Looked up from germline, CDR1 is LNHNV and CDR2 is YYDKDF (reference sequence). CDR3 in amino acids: CATSRPGTGVEDEQFF. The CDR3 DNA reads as TGTGCCACCAGCAGGCCTGGGACAGGGGTTGAGGATGAGCAGTTCTTC.

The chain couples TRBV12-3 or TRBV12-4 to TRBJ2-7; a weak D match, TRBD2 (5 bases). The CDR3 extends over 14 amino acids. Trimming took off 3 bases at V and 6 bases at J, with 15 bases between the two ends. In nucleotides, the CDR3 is TGTGCCAGCAGTTTGGTTATAGCGACTCGCGAGCAGTACTTC. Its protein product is CASSLVIATREQYF.

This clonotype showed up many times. CDR3 DNA sequence: TGTGCCAGCTCACCACGGGACGAGTACGAGCAGTACTTC. Translation: CASSPRDEYEQYF. The rearrangement uses TRBV18 and TRBJ2-7, with D perhaps assigned TRBD1 or TRBD2 (5 bases each). Germline V gene data show CDR1 as KGHSH and CDR2 as LQKENI. The V and J ends lost 1 base and 4 bases respectively, with 8 bases between them. The CDR3 loop spans 13 amino acids.

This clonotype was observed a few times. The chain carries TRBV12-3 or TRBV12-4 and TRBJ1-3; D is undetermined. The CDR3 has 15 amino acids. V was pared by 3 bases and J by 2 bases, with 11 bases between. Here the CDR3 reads CASSLLGGAGNTIYF. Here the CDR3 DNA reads TGTGCCAGCAGTTTGCTCGGTGGGGCTGGAAACACCATATATTTT.

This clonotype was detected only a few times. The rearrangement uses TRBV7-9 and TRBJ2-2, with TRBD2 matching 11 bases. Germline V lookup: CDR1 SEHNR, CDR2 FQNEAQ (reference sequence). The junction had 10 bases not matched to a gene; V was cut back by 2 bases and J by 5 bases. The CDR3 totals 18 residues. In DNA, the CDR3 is TGTGCCAGCAGCTTAAAACCCCTAGCGGGAGGAAAAACCGGGGAGCTGTTTTTT. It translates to CASSLKPLAGGKTGELFF.